This TCR beta chain was identified in a study of T cell responses to AZD1222 COVID-19 vaccine. Study results and caveats: Close to half of spike-specific TCRs reportedly recognize unmutated variant regions. Increased Spike-specific TCR breadth and depth were observed after two AZD1222 doses. Along spike, vaccine-associated CD4 TCRs were found throughout, with dominance at 160-218 and 743-854. The donor group comprised mostly white British people and more females; the analysis possibly underestimated clonal diversity.

J lost 3 bases, V lost 4 bases, and 1 base had no gene match. This CDR3 comprises 14 residues. The germline V gene has CDR1 MNHEY and CDR2 SVGAGI. To note about this clone: Its target is not known.

The repertoire was sequenced with immunoSEQ multiplex PCR; TCRdb's copy has only in-frame clones and lacks some. The data show more than 100,000 clones, with approximately 87% seen just once and roughly 4% held by the top ten. The input for sequencing was peripheral blood, taken on day 0 of AZD1222 vaccination. This TCR was sampled from an adult in good health. This chain uses TRBV6-5 with TRBJ2-5, with TRBD2 matching 11 bases. DNA of the CDR3: TGTGCCAGCAGTTTGGGACTAGCGGAAGAGACCCAGTACTTC. Its translation: CASSLGLAEETQYF.